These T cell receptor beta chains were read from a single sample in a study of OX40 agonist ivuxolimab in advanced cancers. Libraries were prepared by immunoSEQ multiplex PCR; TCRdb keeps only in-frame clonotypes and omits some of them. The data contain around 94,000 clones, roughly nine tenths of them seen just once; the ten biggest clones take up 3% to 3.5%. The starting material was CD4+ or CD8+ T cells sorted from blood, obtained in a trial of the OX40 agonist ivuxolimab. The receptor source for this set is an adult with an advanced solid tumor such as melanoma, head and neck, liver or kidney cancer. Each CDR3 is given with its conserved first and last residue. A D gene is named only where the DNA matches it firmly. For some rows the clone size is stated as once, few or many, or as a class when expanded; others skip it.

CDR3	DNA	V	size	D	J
CASSIWDRNNQPQHF	TGTGCCAGTAGTATATGGGACAGGAACAATCAGCCCCAGCATTTT	TRBV19	NA	TRBD1	TRBJ1-5
CASSDRGLEKEQYF	TGTGCCAGCAGCGACCGGGGACTAGAGAAAGAGCAGTACTTC	TRBV27	NA	TRBD2	TRBJ2-7
CAISESGPGSSYEQYF	TGTGCCATCAGTGAGTCCGGGCCAGGGAGCTCCTACGAGCAGTACTTC	TRBV10-3	NA	NA	TRBJ2-7
CASSQADSLLYGYTF	TGCGCCAGCAGCCAGGCGGACAGTCTGTTGTATGGCTACACCTTC	TRBV4-3	NA	NA	TRBJ1-2
CASSYSEGLTNEKLFF	TGTGCCAGCAGTTACTCCGAGGGGCTGACTAATGAAAAACTGTTTTTT	TRBV6-5	NA	NA	TRBJ1-4
CASRTGQGISFYEQYF	TGTGCCAGCAGGACGGGACAGGGGATCTCATTCTACGAGCAGTACTTC	TRBV2	NA	TRBD1	TRBJ2-7
CASSLSGLRNQPQHF	TGTGCCAGCAGCCTATCAGGGCTGCGGAATCAGCCCCAGCATTTT	TRBV27	NA	NA	TRBJ1-5
CASSMGGNTEAFF	TGTGCCAGTAGTATGGGTGGGAACACTGAAGCTTTCTTT	TRBV19	NA	NA	TRBJ1-1
CASSYSDQPQHF	TGTGCCAGCAGTTACTCGGACCAGCCCCAGCATTTT	TRBV6-6	NA	NA	TRBJ1-5
CASSNEDRGTGELFF	TGTGCCAGCAGTAATGAGGACAGGGGTACCGGGGAGCTGTTTTTT	TRBV6-6	NA	TRBD1	TRBJ2-2
CASSLGTSPQYF	TGTGCCAGCAGCTTAGGGACTAGCCCTCAGTATTTT	TRBV7-9	NA	TRBD2	TRBJ2-3
CSQPSYEQYF	TGCAGTCAACCCTCCTACGAGCAGTACTTC	TRBV20-1	NA	NA	TRBJ2-7
CASSLPLQGTDGYTF	TGTGCCAGCAGCTTGCCCCTGCAGGGGACGGATGGCTACACCTTC	TRBV5-4	NA	NA	TRBJ1-2
CASSLNTFNSPLHF	TGTGCCAGCAGTTTAAACACCTTTAATTCACCCCTCCACTTT	TRBV27	NA	NA	TRBJ1-6
CASSLGSGELFF	TGTGCCAGCAGCTTAGGATCCGGGGAGCTGTTTTTT	TRBV11-3	NA	NA	TRBJ2-2
CATNLRGRFTEAFF	TGTGCCACCAACCTCCGAGGCAGGTTCACTGAAGCTTTCTTT	TRBV15	NA	NA	TRBJ1-1
CASSLHVSEQYF	TGTGCCAGCAGCTTGCATGTAAGCGAGCAGTACTTC	TRBV5-5	NA	NA	TRBJ2-7
CASSQDLASGQETQYF	TGCGCCAGCAGCCAAGATTTGGCTAGCGGACAAGAGACCCAGTACTTC	TRBV4-1	NA	TRBD2	TRBJ2-5
CAISSTGNQETQYF	TGTGCCATCAGCTCGACAGGGAACCAAGAGACCCAGTACTTC	TRBV10-3	NA	TRBD1	TRBJ2-5
CASSLAGQGSGNTIYF	TGCGCCAGCAGCTTGGCGGGACAGGGCTCTGGAAACACCATATATTTT	TRBV5-1	NA	TRBD1	TRBJ1-3
CASSSNTKNQPQHF	TGTGCCAGCAGCTCCAACACTAAAAATCAGCCCCAGCATTTT	TRBV5-8	NA	NA	TRBJ1-5
CASSEGGQGRNTGELFF	TGTGCCAGCAGTGAAGGAGGACAGGGGCGGAACACCGGGGAGCTGTTTTTT	TRBV2	NA	TRBD1	TRBJ2-2
CASSLPGAYNSYEQYF	TGTGCCAGCAGCTTGCCGGGGGCCTACAACTCCTACGAGCAGTACTTC	TRBV5-8	NA	NA	TRBJ2-7
CASSVAGVADTQYF	TGTGCCAGCAGCGTAGCGGGGGTGGCAGATACGCAGTATTTT	TRBV9	medium-sized	NA	TRBJ2-3
CASSEKYGGQPQHF	TGTGCCAGCAGTGAAAAGTACGGGGGACAGCCCCAGCATTTT	TRBV6-1	NA	NA	TRBJ1-5
CASSLTVAPGGEKLFF	TGTGCCAGCAGCTTAACTGTCGCGCCCGGAGGGGAAAAACTGTTTTTT	TRBV11-2	NA	NA	TRBJ1-4
CASSVVGRGEAFF	TGTGCCAGCAGCGTAGTGGGCAGGGGTGAAGCTTTCTTT	TRBV9	NA	NA	TRBJ1-1
CASSEYRAYEQYF	TGCGCCAGCAGTGAGTACAGGGCCTACGAGCAGTACTTC	TRBV10-1	NA	NA	TRBJ2-7
CASSPDRGGGYGYTF	TGTGCCAGCAGTCCAGACAGGGGAGGAGGGTATGGCTACACCTTC	TRBV27	NA	TRBD1	TRBJ1-2
CASSLGRAGTLTDTQYF	TGTGCCAGCAGCTTAGGTCGGGCGGGGACACTCACAGATACGCAGTATTTT	TRBV7-2	NA	NA	TRBJ2-3
CASSQEEGTEAFF	TGTGCCAGCAGCCAAGAGGAGGGGACTGAAGCTTTCTTT	TRBV4-2	NA	NA	TRBJ1-1
CASSTGTSEQRGQYF	TGTGCCAGCAGCACAGGGACTAGCGAGCAACGAGGTCAGTACTTC	TRBV5-4	NA	TRBD2	TRBJ2-4
CASSFETSGGNYYNEQFF	TGTGCCAGCAGCTTCGAGACTAGCGGGGGTAACTACTACAATGAGCAGTTCTTC	TRBV5-8	NA	TRBD2	TRBJ2-1
CASTYFTDTQYF	TGTGCCAGCACCTATTTTACAGATACGCAGTATTTT	TRBV7-9	NA	NA	TRBJ2-3
CASSFGLANEQYF	TGCGCCAGCAGTTTTGGGCTAGCGAACGAGCAGTACTTC	TRBV10-2	NA	NA	TRBJ2-7
CASSLDPRVHSNQPQHF	TGCGCCAGCAGCTTGGATCCCCGTGTCCATAGCAATCAGCCCCAGCATTTT	TRBV5-1	NA	NA	TRBJ1-5
CASSLEPDGVNEQFF	TGTGCCAGCAGCTTAGAGCCAGACGGGGTGAATGAGCAGTTCTTC	TRBV7-2	NA	NA	TRBJ2-1
CASRSSGIHYEQYF	TGTGCCAGCAGATCTAGCGGGATTCACTACGAGCAGTACTTC	TRBV2	NA	TRBD2	TRBJ2-7
CASSLLGRDNSPLHF	TGTGCCAGCAGTTTATTAGGGAGAGATAATTCACCCCTCCACTTT	TRBV28	NA	NA	TRBJ1-6
CASSQRTDNTEAFF	TGCGCCAGCAGCCAACGGACAGATAACACTGAAGCTTTCTTT	TRBV4-1	NA	NA	TRBJ1-1
CASSPPGGGNSPLHF	TGTGCCAGCAGCCCCCCTGGAGGAGGAAATTCACCCCTCCACTTT	TRBV27	NA	NA	TRBJ1-6
CASSVGGTDTQYF	TGTGCCAGCAGCGTAGGGGGGACAGATACGCAGTATTTT	TRBV9	NA	NA	TRBJ2-3
CAWNGGTGVLYYNSPLHF	TGTGCCTGGAACGGCGGGACAGGGGTTTTATACTATAATTCACCCCTCCACTTT	TRBV30	NA	TRBD1	TRBJ1-6
CASSQESAGKSNEKLFF	TGCGCCAGCAGCCAAGAGTCGGCAGGGAAATCTAATGAAAAACTGTTTTTT	TRBV4-3	NA	NA	TRBJ1-4
CASSLYTEAFF	TGTGCCAGCAGCTTATACACTGAAGCTTTCTTT	TRBV7-6	few	NA	TRBJ1-1
CASSQGFQPSYEQYF	TGCGCCAGCAGCCAGGGGTTTCAGCCCTCCTACGAGCAGTACTTC	TRBV4-1	NA	NA	TRBJ2-7
CASSLDSEAFF	TGTGCCAGCTCACTTGACAGTGAAGCTTTCTTT	TRBV18	few	NA	TRBJ1-1
CASSLVGSRSGNTIYF	TGTGCCAGCAGCTTAGTAGGCAGCCGCTCTGGAAACACCATATATTTT	TRBV7-2	NA	NA	TRBJ1-3
CASKTGTGTDTQYF	TGTGCCAGCAAAACCGGGACAGGGACAGATACGCAGTATTTT	TRBV6-6	NA	TRBD1	TRBJ2-3
CASSDLGTGIPYGYTF	TGCGCCAGCAGTGATCTGGGGACAGGGATTCCCTATGGCTACACCTTC	TRBV10-2	NA	TRBD1	TRBJ1-2
CASSSDRGRETQYF	TGTGCCAGCAGTTCAGACAGGGGACGGGAGACCCAGTACTTC	TRBV6-5	NA	TRBD1	TRBJ2-5
CASSSPDRFSSSEQFF	TGTGCCAGCAGCTCTCCGGACAGGTTTTCATCCTCGGAGCAGTTCTTC	TRBV7-9	NA	TRBD1	TRBJ2-1
CASMSLAGRTGEQYF	TGTGCCAGCATGTCCCTAGCGGGACGTACCGGCGAGCAGTACTTC	TRBV5-5	NA	TRBD2	TRBJ2-7
CAVAGLMYQETQYF	TGTGCTGTGGCAGGGCTAATGTACCAAGAGACCCAGTACTTC	TRBV12-5	NA	NA	TRBJ2-5
CASSLLGGRSYTF	TGTGCCAGCAGTTTATTGGGGGGGCGCAGCTACACCTTC	TRBV27	NA	NA	TRBJ1-2
CASRGDNSYEQYF	TGTGCCAGCAGGGGCGACAACTCCTACGAGCAGTACTTC	TRBV6-6	NA	NA	TRBJ2-7
CASSIGLMAQETQYF	TGTGCCAGTAGTATAGGGCTTATGGCCCAAGAGACCCAGTACTTC	TRBV19	once	NA	TRBJ2-5
CASTHGLAGSYEQYF	TGCGCCAGCACCCACGGACTAGCGGGGTCCTACGAGCAGTACTTC	TRBV4-1	NA	TRBD2	TRBJ2-7